What follows are 18 T cell receptor beta chains derived from one specimen sequenced in a study of T cells in tuberculosis. Indicated time point: new active TB diagnosis, blood taken before or within 7 days of starting treatment. The method was immunoSEQ multiplex PCR; TCRdb's version includes in-frame clones alone and lacks a portion of them. The sample consists of roughly 34,000 clones, more than 85% of them appearing once. Material: PBMCs, obtained at tuberculosis diagnosis. All receptors derive from an adult with tuberculosis.

The CDR3 DNA reads as TGTGCCAGCTCAGCAGGGGCTAACTACGAGCAGTACTTC. Translating gives CASSAGANYEQYF. This rearrangement joins TRBV18 to TRBJ2-7; possible D gene TRBD1, 6 bases. Per germline, CDR1 KGHSH and CDR2 LQKENI. The CDR3 has 13 amino acids. V lost 5 bases and J 3 bases, leaving 11 bases between the germline ends.

CDR3 coding DNA: TGTGCCAGTAGTCTGTGGACAGGGGGGAATGAAAAACTGTTTTTT. Its translation: CASSLWTGGNEKLFF. The V call is TRBV19, the J call TRBJ1-4, with 10 bases aligning to TRBD1. Germline CDR1 and CDR2: LNHDA and SQIVND (reference sequence). V lost 5 bases to trimming and J lost 5 bases; unmatched junction nucleotides: 5. The CDR3 loop spans 15 amino acids.

The gene calls are TRBV27 and TRBJ2-2, with a weak D call TRBD1 (6 bases). V gave up 6 bases and J gave up 12 bases, with 20 bases separating them. The CDR3 extends over 14 amino acids. Germline lookup yields CDR1 MNHEY and CDR2 SMNVEV (reference sequence). This chain's CDR3 is CASRYYAADSKLFF. The CDR3 DNA reads as TGTGCCAGCAGGTATTATGCCGCGGACAGTAAGCTGTTTTTT.

The V and J genes are TRBV7-9 and TRBJ2-1; 10 nucleotides align to TRBD2. There are 16 residues in the CDR3. Trimming cost V 1 base and J 5 bases; bases outside gene matches: 5. Germline-derived CDR1 and CDR2 are SEHNR and FQNEAQ (reference sequence). Here the CDR3 DNA reads TGTGCCAGCAGCTTAGTGGGACTAGCGCAGAACAATGAGCAGTTCTTC. This translates into CASSLVGLAQNNEQFF.

V usage is TRBV9 and J usage is TRBJ2-1; 10 nucleotides match TRBD1. The CDR3 loop spans 16 amino acids. CDR1 SGDLS and CDR2 YYNGEE come from the germline V gene. The V and J ends lost 4 bases and 9 bases, in that order; junction bases with no gene match: 13. The CDR3, as DNA: TGTGCCAGCAGCCCCTCCGGGACAGGGGTTGGGGGTGAGCAGTTCTTC. It specifies CASSPSGTGVGGEQFF.

Only one count was recorded for this clone. The V call is TRBV7-3, the J call TRBJ2-5, with D perhaps matching TRBD2 (6 bases). Per germline, CDR1 SGHTA and CDR2 FQGTGA. There are 14 residues in the CDR3. V lost 0 bases and J lost 5, with 10 bases in between. The CDR3 loop is CASSLTAGLETQYF. In nucleotides, the CDR3 is TGTGCCAGCAGCTTAACGGCGGGGTTGGAGACCCAGTACTTC.

The chain recombines TRBV18 with TRBJ2-3; tentatively, D is TRBD1 (6 bases). Germline CDR1 reads KGHSH; CDR2 reads LQKENI. Trimming cost V 3 bases and J 3 bases, with 19 bases left between them. The CDR3 length is 17 residues. The CDR3 DNA sequence: TGTGCCAGCTCACCGATCTTACTAGAGAGGGGGACAGATACGCAGTATTTT. This gives the protein CASSPILLERGTDTQYF.

The chain has TRBV27 and TRBJ2-1; 13 nucleotides match TRBD2. V lost 7 bases, J lost 8 bases, and 5 bases stayed unmatched. The germline CDR1 and CDR2 sequences are MNHEY and SMNVEV (reference sequence). The CDR3 spans 14 residues. This CDR3 is CASMGLAGRHEQFF. Written as DNA, the CDR3 is TGTGCCAGCATGGGACTAGCGGGGCGACATGAGCAGTTCTTC.

This chain links TRBV25-1 with TRBJ2-7; TRBD1 agrees at 7 bases. V shed 5 bases, J shed 1 base, and the junction held 2 bases outside the gene matches. This CDR3 spans 13 amino acids. Germline lookup yields CDR1 MGHDK and CDR2 SYGVNS. This CDR3 reads CASSPGQSYEQYF. In DNA, the CDR3 is TGTGCCAGCAGTCCGGGACAGTCCTACGAGCAGTACTTC.

V usage is TRBV29-1 and J usage is TRBJ2-7, with D maybe TRBD1 (7 bases). Trimming took off 4 bases at V and 5 bases at J, with 18 bases between the two ends. Per germline, CDR1 SQVTM and CDR2 ANQGSEA. The length of the CDR3 is 14 residues. Written as DNA, the CDR3 is TGCAGCGTTGTCCGGCAGGGGGGACGCAACGAGCAGTACTTC. Protein sequence: CSVVRQGGRNEQYF.

The CDR3 coding sequence is TGCGCCAGCAGCTTAAATGGGGGCCTTAATGAAAAACTGTTTTTT. Translating gives CASSLNGGLNEKLFF. This chain connects TRBV5-1 to TRBJ1-4; weak D call: TRBD1 (6 bases). Germline V gene lookup returns CDR1 SGHRS and CDR2 YFSETQ. CDR3 size: 15 residues. The ends were cut back, 2 bases at V and 4 bases at J, with 12 bases in the middle.

The chain links TRBV28 to TRBJ2-6; D is unresolved. The germline V gene encodes CDR1 MDHEN and CDR2 SYDVKM. The CDR3 extends over 13 amino acids. Trimming left V 2 bases short and J 4 bases short, with 3 bases between. CDR3 in DNA: TGTGCCAGCAGTTTAGTAGGGGCCAACGTCCTGACTTTC. Its translation is CASSLVGANVLTF.

This clone was detected a few times. V usage is TRBV5-4 and J usage is TRBJ1-4; 8 bases line up with TRBD1. CDR3 length: 14 residues. V lost 4 bases, J lost 8 bases, and 7 bases stayed unmatched. The germline V gene has CDR1 SGHNT and CDR2 YYREEE (reference sequence). The CDR3: CASSPDRAGEKLFF. Written as DNA, the CDR3 is TGTGCCAGCAGCCCGGACAGGGCAGGGGAAAAACTGTTTTTT.

The chain combines TRBV29-1 with TRBJ2-1; 7 bases match TRBD2. This CDR3 has 12 residues. V shed 8 bases and J 4 bases; nucleotides not matched to a gene: 5. Germline V gives CDR1 SQVTM, CDR2 ANQGSEA. The CDR3 sequence: CSLGTTYNEQFF. CDR3 DNA sequence: TGCAGCCTGGGGACTACGTACAATGAGCAGTTCTTC.

The chain recombines TRBV18 with TRBJ2-5; TRBD2 matches 9 bases. The CDR3 loop spans 16 amino acids. The germline gives CDR1 KGHSH, CDR2 LQKENI. Trimming cost V 3 bases and J 2 bases; bases outside gene matches: 7. CDR3 amino acids: CASSPRHSGGQETQYF. The CDR3, as DNA: TGTGCCAGCTCACCCCGGCACAGCGGGGGGCAAGAGACCCAGTACTTC.

The chain combines TRBV7-9 with TRBJ2-1, with 8 bases matching TRBD1. The germline V gene encodes CDR1 SEHNR and CDR2 FQNEAQ (reference sequence). The CDR3 consists of 14 residues. V gave up 5 bases and J gave up 8 bases; unmatched junction bases: 8. CDR3 protein: CASSGAGGIDEQFF. The CDR3 coding sequence is TGTGCCAGCAGCGGGGCAGGGGGCATAGATGAGCAGTTCTTC.

V is TRBV29-1 and J is TRBJ1-1, with D unclear. Trimming cost V 6 bases and J 4 bases, with 15 bases left between them. CDR3 length: 13 amino acids. Germline assignment: CDR1 SQVTM and CDR2 ANQGSEA. CDR3 loop: CSVAPARGTEAFF. The CDR3 DNA follows: TGCAGCGTGGCCCCCGCCCGAGGCACTGAAGCTTTCTTT.

The genes are TRBV27 and TRBJ2-7; 7 nucleotides match TRBD1. Germline V gene sequence: CDR1 MNHEY, CDR2 SMNVEV (reference sequence). This CDR3 comprises 14 residues. The ends lost 3 bases at V and 3 bases at J; junction bases unmatched: 5. CDR3 amino acids: CASSLVGGFYEQYF. The CDR3 DNA follows: TGTGCCAGCAGTTTGGTAGGGGGCTTCTACGAGCAGTACTTC.